The 10 T cell receptor beta chains below all came from one sample that was sequenced in a study of T cell responses to AZD1222 COVID-19 vaccine. Libraries were prepared by immunoSEQ multiplex PCR; TCRdb keeps only in-frame clonotypes and omits some of them. The table includes 45,000 to 70,000 clones, more than 70% detected once. The sample here was peripheral blood, taken 28 days after the second AZD1222 dose. The receptor source for this set is an adult who received the AZD1222 COVID-19 vaccine.

The chain has TRBV28 and TRBJ1-1; unclear D gene. Germline-derived CDR1 and CDR2 are MDHEN and SYDVKM. V was shortened by 4 bases and J by 3 bases, with 15 bases between the two germline ends. This CDR3 comprises 15 residues. The CDR3 loop reads CASSSPQAGDTEAFF. CDR3 in DNA: TGTGCCAGCAGTTCGCCACAAGCGGGAGACACTGAAGCTTTCTTT.

The chain has TRBV2 and TRBJ1-2; 12 nucleotides line up with TRBD1. The CDR3 extends over 16 amino acids. J lost 4 bases, V lost 6 bases, and 9 bases had no gene match. The V gene's germline CDR1 is SNHLY and CDR2 FYNNEI. The DNA of the CDR3 is TGTGCCAGCAGGAACGCCGGGACAGGGGGCTTCTATGGCTACACCTTC. Translating it yields CASRNAGTGGFYGYTF. Complete variable domain (other parts from reference TRBV2 and TRBJ1-2): EPEVTQTPSHQVTQMGQEVILRCVPISNHLYFYWYRQILGQKVEFLVSFYNNEISEKSEIFDDQFSVERPDGSNFTLKIRSTKLEDSAMYFCASRNAGTGGFYGYTFGSGTRLTVV.

J is TRBJ1-5 and V is TRBV15; D remains ambiguous. V lost 0 bases to trimming and J lost 0 bases, with 12 bases between them. CDR1 is LNHNV, CDR2 YYDKDF, per germline (reference sequence). The CDR3 length is 17 residues. The CDR3 reads CATSRDLPGASNQPQHF. The CDR3 DNA reads TGTGCCACCAGCAGAGATTTGCCGGGAGCTAGCAATCAGCCCCAGCATTTT.

In this sample, this clone turned up once. This chain joins TRBV19 and TRBJ1-2; tentative D call: TRBD1 (6 bases). Germline CDR1 and CDR2: LNHDA and SQIVND (reference sequence). This CDR3 spans 13 amino acids. Between the trimmed V and J ends, which lost 1 base and 7 bases, there was a span of 10 bases. This CDR3 is CASSIGTATGYTF. CDR3 sequence (DNA): TGTGCCAGTAGTATAGGGACAGCGACTGGCTACACCTTC.

The chain links TRBV27 to TRBJ2-1; TRBD2 aligns across 7 bases. Trimming cost V 4 bases and J 5 bases; bases outside gene matches: 8. Looked up from germline, CDR1 is MNHEY and CDR2 is SMNVEV (reference sequence). The CDR3 is 15 amino acids. DNA for the CDR3: TGTGCCAGCAGTTCTGTTGGAGCGGGAAACAATGAGCAGTTCTTC. Its translation is CASSSVGAGNNEQFF.

V and J are TRBV30 and TRBJ2-7, with TRBD2 as a possible D gene (5 bases). The ends were cut back, 2 bases at V and 0 bases at J, with 8 bases in the middle. The CDR3 runs to 13 residues. CDR1 is GTSNPN, CDR2 SVGIG, per germline (reference sequence). CDR3: CAWSRGSSYEQYF. CDR3 in DNA: TGTGCCTGGAGTCGGGGAAGCTCCTACGAGCAGTACTTC.

J is TRBJ1-6 and V is TRBV6-4; the D is unclear. The CDR3 runs to 14 residues. V was cut by 0 bases and J by 7 bases, with 7 bases left in between. Per the germline V gene, CDR1 is MRHNA and CDR2 is SNTAGT. The CDR3 nucleotides read TGTGCCAGCAGTGACTCGTCAGCGAATTCACCCCTCCACTTT. This codes for CASSDSSANSPLHF.

This clone was detected only once. V gene TRBV12-3 or TRBV12-4 combines with J gene TRBJ1-5; D not resolved. The CDR3 contains 13 residues. The V end was cut by 6 bases, the J end by 3 bases, with 9 bases between. This CDR3 reads CASREQLNQPQHF. For the CDR3, the DNA is TGTGCCAGCAGAGAACAGCTCAATCAGCCCCAGCATTTT.

This sequence joins TRBV30 and TRBJ1-1; maybe TRBD1 (5 bases). V lost 4 bases to trimming and J lost 1 base, with 13 bases between them. The germline V gene has CDR1 GTSNPN and CDR2 SVGIG (reference sequence). The CDR3 runs 14 residues. The CDR3 DNA reads as TGTGCCTGGATTGCAGGGTGGAGGAACACTGAAGCTTTCTTT. This translates into CAWIAGWRNTEAFF.

The chain couples TRBV19 to TRBJ1-2; D gene unclear. The CDR3 runs 16 residues. Germline assignment: CDR1 LNHDA and CDR2 SQIVND (reference sequence). V lost 3 bases to trimming and J lost 0 bases, with 14 bases between them. The DNA for the CDR3 is TGTGCCAGTAGTATCCCCGGACGTTCAGCTAACTATGGCTACACCTTC. This codes for CASSIPGRSANYGYTF.